This T cell receptor beta chain originates from a study of T cell responses to AZD1222 COVID-19 vaccine. Study findings and constraints: Spike-specific TCRs gained breadth and depth after people received two AZD1222 doses. Clonal diversity was possibly underestimated, and white British individuals and females predominated among donors. It was only after the peak T cell response that any repertoires were sampled.

Method: immunoSEQ multiplex PCR; TCRdb's copy keeps in-frame clones and lacks some. Here the sample spans about 190,000 clones, around 93% being singletons. There are 17 residues in the CDR3. Germline V gene sequence: CDR1 MDHEN, CDR2 SYDVKM. Trimming cost V 3 bases and J 1 base; bases outside gene matches: 9. About this clone itself: The antigen is not known.

Sequenced here: peripheral blood, sampled on day 0 of AZD1222 vaccination. The rearrangement joins TRBV28 to TRBJ1-5; 7 bases are shared with TRBD1. The receptor comes from an adult in good health. In DNA form, the CDR3 reads TGTGCCAGCAGTTTTCTAGACAGGGCGGCAAGCAATCAGCCCCAGCATTTT. This translates into CASSFLDRAASNQPQHF.